This is a list of T cell receptor beta chains from one sample in a study of blood T cell repertoires in COVID-19. Clones were read by immunoSEQ multiplex PCR, and TCRdb kept only the in-frame ones, dropping some. There are under 250,000 clones in the sample; 65% to 90% occur only once, and more than 2% lies in the top ten. The sequencing input was peripheral blood. The source of these receptors is a woman between 65 and 79 years old with COVID-19, enrolled during active disease. Both conserved end residues are part of each CDR3. A D gene is named only where the DNA matches it firmly. Clone sizes are given selectively: once, few, many, or a class where the clone is expanded.

>TRBJ2-3|.|.|TRBV7-7
CASSLMAGSTDTQYF
TGTGCTAGCAGCTTAATGGCGGGAAGCACAGATACGCAGTATTTT
>TRBJ1-5|once|TRBD1|TRBV10-3
CAISVQGDQPQHF
TGTGCCATCAGTGTCCAGGGGGATCAGCCCCAGCATTTT
>TRBJ2-7|.|.|TRBV4-2
CASSYRQSYEQYF
TGTGCCAGCAGCTACAGACAGTCCTACGAGCAGTACTTC
>TRBJ2-2|few|TRBD2|TRBV6-5
CASSYKGLASGELFF
TGTGCCAGCAGTTACAAAGGACTAGCATCCGGGGAGCTGTTTTTT
>TRBJ1-1|few|.|TRBV11-3
CASSLARNTEAFF
TGTGCCAGCAGCTTAGCCCGGAACACTGAAGCTTTCTTT
>TRBJ2-1|.|TRBD2|TRBV6-2/TRBV6-3
CASSPTSGLYNEQFF
TGTGCCAGCAGCCCGACTAGCGGGCTGTACAATGAGCAGTTCTTC
>TRBJ2-7|.|TRBD1|TRBV24-1
CATSDFEQGGPTYEQYF
TGTGCCACCAGTGATTTCGAACAGGGGGGCCCAACCTACGAGCAGTACTTC
>TRBJ2-1|.|TRBD2|TRBV7-3
CASGTGLASNEQFF
TGTGCCAGCGGAACGGGACTAGCGAGTAATGAGCAGTTCTTC
>TRBJ2-5|.|.|TRBV5-4
CASSLSVSGAFRETQYF
TGTGCCAGCAGCTTGAGCGTAAGTGGCGCATTCAGAGAGACCCAGTACTTC
>TRBJ1-1|.|.|TRBV7-9
CASSLQVGAWTEAFF
TGTGCCAGCAGCCTACAGGTGGGGGCTTGGACTGAAGCTTTCTTT
>TRBJ2-4|.|.|TRBV4-3
CASSSEQGGSKNIQYF
TGCGCCAGCAGCTCGGAGCAGGGGGGATCCAAAAACATTCAGTACTTC
>TRBJ2-5|.|TRBD2|TRBV7-2
CASSRAGLAGGPQETQYF
TGTGCCAGCAGCCGCGCGGGACTAGCGGGGGGGCCTCAAGAGACCCAGTACTTC
>TRBJ2-7|.|TRBD2|TRBV30
CAWGSSGRLEQYF
TGTGCCTGGGGATCTAGCGGGAGACTGGAGCAGTACTTC
>TRBJ1-5|medium-sized|.|TRBV6-5
CASSLIDYSNQPQHF
TGTGCCAGCAGCCTTATTGACTATAGCAATCAGCCCCAGCATTTT
>TRBJ1-4|.|TRBD1|TRBV4-3
CASSRDLPDRGGNNEKLFF
TGCGCCAGCAGCCGCGACCTACCGGACAGGGGGGGAAATAATGAAAAACTGTTTTTT
>TRBJ2-2|.|TRBD2|TRBV11-2
CASSLVAGGITGELFF
TGTGCCAGCAGCTTGGTAGCGGGGGGAATCACCGGGGAGCTGTTTTTT
>TRBJ1-4|once|.|TRBV9
CASSAEATNEKLFF
TGTGCCAGCAGCGCCGAGGCCACTAATGAAAAACTGTTTTTT
>TRBJ1-2|.|TRBD1|TRBV6-1
CASSESATGVLGYGYTF
TGTGCCAGCAGTGAATCGGCGACAGGGGTTCTCGGCTATGGCTACACCTTC
>TRBJ2-1|.|.|TRBV29-1
CSVSDRLTGNEQFF
TGCAGCGTATCTGACAGGTTAACGGGCAATGAGCAGTTCTTC
>TRBJ2-3|.|.|TRBV11-3
CASSRGLGSGTDTQYF
TGTGCCAGCAGCCGGGGTCTGGGATCTGGCACAGATACGCAGTATTTT
>TRBJ1-1|.|TRBD1|TRBV6-2/TRBV6-3
CASSFTPGTGNTEAFF
TGTGCCAGCAGTTTCACTCCCGGGACAGGGAACACTGAAGCTTTCTTT
>TRBJ2-5|once|TRBD1|TRBV7-2
CASSLGTGVKTQYF
TGTGCCAGCAGCTTAGGGACAGGGGTTAAGACCCAGTACTTC
>TRBJ2-2|.|.|TRBV6-5
CASSRTGRGSGELFF
TGTGCCAGCAGCCGGACAGGGAGGGGTTCCGGGGAGCTGTTTTTT
>TRBJ1-5|.|.|TRBV10-3
CAISAAGGETQPQHF
TGTGCCATCAGTGCAGCCGGGGGAGAAACTCAGCCCCAGCATTTT
>TRBJ1-1|.|.|TRBV7-2
CASSLDGGSATEAFF
TGTGCCAGCAGCTTAGATGGGGGCAGTGCCACTGAAGCTTTCTTT
>TRBJ1-1|.|.|TRBV7-9
CASSLAGTLSEAFF
TGTGCCAGCAGCTTAGCGGGCACGCTGAGTGAAGCTTTCTTT
>TRBJ1-2|once|TRBD1|TRBV18
CASTPPGAGQGAWYGYTF
TGTGCCAGCACACCACCGGGGGCCGGACAGGGGGCATGGTATGGCTACACCTTC
>TRBJ2-7|.|TRBD2|TRBV24-1
CATSDGGQGGTGLAGYEQYF
TGTGCCACCAGTGATGGCGGACAGGGGGGAACGGGACTAGCGGGTTACGAGCAGTACTTC
>TRBJ1-1|.|.|TRBV6-6
CASSYSTGRGITEAFF
TGTGCCAGCAGTTACTCTACGGGTCGGGGAATCACTGAAGCTTTCTTT
>TRBJ1-3|few|.|TRBV3-1/TRBV3-2
CASSQGQGNGNTIYF
TGTGCCAGCAGCCAAGGGCAGGGGAACGGAAACACCATATATTTT
>TRBJ1-3|once|.|TRBV5-5
CASSFLFEANSGNTIYF
TGTGCCAGCAGCTTCTTATTCGAGGCCAACTCTGGAAACACCATATATTTT
>TRBJ1-3|.|.|TRBV12-5
CASGPSERSGNTIYF
TGTGCTAGTGGCCCCTCGGAGCGGTCTGGAAACACCATATATTTT
>TRBJ1-5|few|.|TRBV27
CASSLSGTLNQPQHF
TGTGCCAGCAGTTTATCTGGGACATTAAATCAGCCCCAGCATTTT
>TRBJ1-1|.|.|TRBV13
CASSPGGVEAFF
TGTGCCAGCAGCCCCGGGGGAGTTGAAGCTTTCTTT
>TRBJ2-5|.|TRBD1|TRBV29-1
CSVDPGTGGRETQYF
TGCAGCGTCGACCCCGGGACAGGGGGCAGGGAGACCCAGTACTTC
>TRBJ1-1|.|TRBD1|TRBV7-2
CASSAQGALTEAFF
TGTGCCAGCAGCGCACAGGGGGCGCTTACTGAAGCTTTCTTT
>TRBJ2-5|once|TRBD2|TRBV19
CASSLGTSGTTEGETQYF
TGTGCCAGTAGTCTGGGCACTAGCGGGACCACGGAGGGGGAGACCCAGTACTTC
>TRBJ1-2|.|TRBD1|TRBV29-1
CSVDTGQGAINYGYTF
TGCAGCGTTGACACAGGACAGGGGGCTATCAACTATGGCTACACCTTC
>TRBJ1-3|.|TRBD1|TRBV2
CASSEAQGAALGNTIYF
TGTGCCAGCAGTGAAGCACAGGGGGCCGCACTCGGAAACACCATATATTTT
>TRBJ2-7|.|.|TRBV11-3
CASSLAQGPYEQYF
TGTGCCAGCAGCTTAGCGCAGGGCCCCTACGAGCAGTACTTC
>TRBJ2-3|.|TRBD1|TRBV6-5
CASRKDRGADTQYF
TGTGCCAGCAGGAAGGACAGGGGGGCAGATACGCAGTATTTT